This section outlines one T cell receptor beta chain sequence together with its context. This record belongs to a study of shared clonotypes between healthy human individuals. Libraries were prepared by immunoSEQ multiplex PCR; TCRdb keeps only in-frame clonotypes and omits some of them. This sample carries under 1,900,000 clones, less than 99% of them seen once, and the ten largest clones take 0.36%. Germline values: CDR1 SGHNT, CDR2 YYREEE (reference sequence). The CDR3 length is 15 residues. The V and J ends lost 7 bases and 2 bases, in that order; junction bases with no gene match: 11. The chain employs TRBV5-4 and TRBJ2-5, with TRBD1 matching over 7 bases. The sequenced material came from naive CD4+ T cells sorted from blood. The subset: CD45RA+ positively selected. The sequence derives from a man aged 25-40 years in good health. The CDR3 here is CASGLVARGQETQYF. The CDR3 DNA reads TGTGCCAGCGGTCTGGTGGCCAGGGGGCAAGAGACCCAGTACTTC.